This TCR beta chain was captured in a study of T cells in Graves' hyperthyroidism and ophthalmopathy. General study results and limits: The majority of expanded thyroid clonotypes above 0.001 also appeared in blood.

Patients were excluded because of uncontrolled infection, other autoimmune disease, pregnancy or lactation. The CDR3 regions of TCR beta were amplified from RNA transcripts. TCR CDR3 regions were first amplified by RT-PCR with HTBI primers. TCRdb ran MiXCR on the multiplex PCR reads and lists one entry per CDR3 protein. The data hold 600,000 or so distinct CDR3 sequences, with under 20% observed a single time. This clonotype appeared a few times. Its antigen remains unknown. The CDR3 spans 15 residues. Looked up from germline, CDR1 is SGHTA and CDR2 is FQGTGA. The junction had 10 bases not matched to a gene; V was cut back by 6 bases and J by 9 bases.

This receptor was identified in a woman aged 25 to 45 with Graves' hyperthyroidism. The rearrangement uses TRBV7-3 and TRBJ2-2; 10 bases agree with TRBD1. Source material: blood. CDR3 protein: CASSYGTGVYRELFF. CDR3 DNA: TGTGCCAGCAGTTACGGGACAGGGGTATACAGGGAGCTGTTTTTT.